This entry lists 27 T cell receptor beta chains sequenced from one sample in a study of blood T cell repertoires in COVID-19. TCRdb keeps only in-frame clones here, not all; method: immunoSEQ multiplex PCR. This sample has around 400,000 clones, with over 75% found just once. Sequencing input: peripheral blood. These receptors were taken from a woman in her fifties or sixties with COVID-19, enrolled during active disease.

The CDR3 region has the DNA TGTGCCAGCTCACTTATCAATCAGCCCCAGCATTTT. It encodes CASSLINQPQHF. The rearrangement joins TRBV18 to TRBJ1-5; no firm D call. Trimming left V 4 bases short and J 3 bases short, with 4 bases between. This CDR3 spans 12 amino acids. Per the germline V gene, CDR1 is KGHSH and CDR2 is LQKENI.

The chain employs TRBV10-1 and TRBJ2-3; TRBD2 aligns across 9 bases. Trimming removed 2 bases from V and 7 bases from J; junction bases left unmatched: 7. Germline assignment: CDR1 WNHNN and CDR2 SYGVQD (reference sequence). The CDR3 contains 15 residues. CDR3 region: CASSEAGGPRNTQYF. DNA for the CDR3: TGCGCCAGCAGTGAGGCGGGGGGGCCTAGGAATACGCAGTATTTT.

This clone was seen once. This chain uses TRBV3-1 (or the pseudogene TRBV3-2) with TRBJ2-7; D ambiguous. Germline CDR1 LGHDT, CDR2 YNNKEL (reference sequence). The CDR3 runs to 14 residues. Between the trimmed V and J ends, which lost 1 base and 1 base, there was a span of 8 bases. CDR3 DNA sequence: TGTGCCAGCAGCCAAGCAGGCAGATCCTACGAGCAGTACTTC. Translated, it gives CASSQAGRSYEQYF.

The J gene is TRBJ2-7, the V gene TRBV12-3 or TRBV12-4; perhaps TRBD1 as D (5 bases). The CDR3 covers 13 residues. Deletions cut 7 bases from V and 6 bases from J, with 16 bases between. CDR3 amino acids: CASTLHTDTEQYF. CDR3 bases: TGTGCCAGCACCTTACACACGGACACCGAGCAGTACTTC.

V gene TRBV4-1 combines with J gene TRBJ1-4, with a tentative D call TRBD1 (6 bases). The CDR3 extends over 15 amino acids. V dropped 6 bases and J dropped 0 bases, with 11 bases sitting between them. CDR1 is MGHRA and CDR2 is YSYEKL in the germline V gene. The CDR3 DNA sequence: TGCGCCAGCAGACCTTCAGGGGCAACTAATGAAAAACTGTTTTTT. Translating it yields CASRPSGATNEKLFF.

V and J are TRBV6-5 and TRBJ2-3, with TRBD2 as a possible D gene (5 bases). Trimming took 6 bases from V and 1 from J, leaving 5 bases between them. Per germline, CDR1 MNHEY and CDR2 SVGAGI. The length of the CDR3 is 12 residues. CDR3 amino acids: CASRLGTDTQYF. The CDR3, as DNA: TGTGCCAGCAGACTAGGCACAGATACGCAGTATTTT.

The rearrangement links TRBV6-5 to TRBJ1-2; the match to TRBD1 covers 8 bases. The CDR3 runs to 15 residues. In germline, CDR1 is MNHEY, CDR2 SVGAGI. The V and J ends lost 7 bases and 5 bases, in that order; junction bases with no gene match: 12. The CDR3 sequence is CASKTGVGPSYGYTF. The CDR3 nucleotides read TGTGCCAGCAAGACAGGGGTAGGGCCCTCTTATGGCTACACCTTC.

The chain is built from TRBV5-8 and TRBJ1-2; D perhaps matches TRBD1 (6 bases). V dropped 3 bases and J dropped 2 bases, with 11 bases sitting between them. CDR3 length equals 14 residues. The germline V gene encodes CDR1 SGHTS and CDR2 YDEGEE. CDR3 amino acids: CASSWGRGNYGYTF. CDR3 nucleotide sequence: TGTGCCAGCAGCTGGGGGCGGGGGAACTATGGCTACACCTTC.

J is TRBJ2-7 and V is TRBV12-3 or TRBV12-4, with D maybe TRBD2 (5 bases). There are 12 residues in the CDR3. V was clipped by 6 bases and J by 8 bases, with 14 bases between them. CDR3 loop: CASRTPGTQQYF. For the CDR3, the DNA is TGTGCCAGCAGGACCCCGGGAACCCAGCAGTACTTC.

The rearrangement joins TRBV25-1 to TRBJ1-3; D is perhaps TRBD1 (6 bases). The CDR3 has 15 residues. Per the germline V gene, CDR1 is MGHDK and CDR2 is SYGVNS. The germline V and J ends were trimmed by 7 bases and 0 bases, with 13 bases remaining between them. CDR3 nucleotide sequence: TGTGCCAGCACCAGGGGCTTTAGCTCTGGAAACACCATATATTTT. Translating gives CASTRGFSSGNTIYF.

The chain employs TRBV28 and TRBJ1-1; a weak D match, TRBD1 (5 bases). V lost 6 bases to trimming and J lost 7 bases, with 9 bases between them. From germline, CDR1 is MDHEN and CDR2 SYDVKM. The CDR3 is 11 amino acids. The DNA for the CDR3 is TGTGCCAGCAGACTCGACAGTGAAGCTTTCTTT. Encoded protein: CASRLDSEAFF.

This clone was seen only once. This chain links TRBV27 with TRBJ2-7; maybe TRBD2 (5 bases). The germline CDR1 and CDR2 sequences are MNHEY and SMNVEV (reference sequence). Trimming removed 5 bases from V and 7 bases from J, with 12 bases in between. The CDR3 sequence is 12 residues long. The CDR3 here is CASSVSGGEQYF. CDR3 coding DNA: TGTGCCAGCAGTGTCAGCGGCGGGGAGCAGTACTTC.

The rearrangement uses TRBV5-1 and TRBJ1-1, with 8 positions matching TRBD1. This CDR3 region has 14 residues. Germline-derived CDR1 and CDR2 are SGHRS and YFSETQ. V shed 0 bases, J shed 4 bases, and the junction held 2 bases outside the gene matches. The CDR3 reads CASSLVTGGTEAFF. In nucleotides, the CDR3 is TGCGCCAGCAGCTTGGTCACAGGGGGCACTGAAGCTTTCTTT.

V is TRBV27 and J is TRBJ2-2, with 9 bases fitting TRBD1. The CDR3 spans 13 residues. CDR1 is MNHEY and CDR2 is SMNVEV in the germline V gene (reference sequence). The J segment lost 3 bases and the V segment lost 9 bases, leaving 2 bases of the junction unmatched. The CDR3 loop reads CASRTGDTGELFF. The CDR3 coding sequence is TGTGCCAGTCGGACAGGGGACACCGGGGAGCTGTTTTTT.

The chain couples TRBV21-1 to TRBJ2-1; the D call in the table, TRBD1, was not verified against the DNA. TRBV21-1 is assigned pseudogene status. CDR3 size: 18 residues. CDR3 DNA: TGTGCCAGCAGCAAAATCATTTGGCGCGGACAGGGGTTTAATGAGCAGTTCTTC. Translated, it gives CASSKIIWRGQGFNEQFF.

J is TRBJ2-5 and V is TRBV18; D is undetermined. The CDR3 spans 13 residues. V lost 6 bases and J lost 5, with 13 bases in between. The germline CDR1 and CDR2 sequences are KGHSH and LQKENI. In DNA form, the CDR3 reads TGTGCCAGCTCCCCCGAGATCGTCGAGACCCAGTACTTC. It is translated as CASSPEIVETQYF.

The chain has TRBV18 and TRBJ2-1, with 13 positions matching TRBD2. Germline CDR1 is KGHSH and CDR2 is LQKENI. V gave up 1 base and J gave up 0 bases; unmatched junction bases: 3. This CDR3 spans 18 amino acids. This CDR3 reads CASSPLWTSGGSYNEQFF. The DNA for the CDR3 is TGTGCCAGCTCACCACTTTGGACTAGCGGGGGCTCCTACAATGAGCAGTTCTTC.

The rearrangement joins TRBV5-1 to TRBJ1-1; 7 nucleotides align to TRBD1. V lost 1 base and J lost 8; bases outside the gene matches: 5. The CDR3 loop spans 13 amino acids. Germline CDR1 and CDR2: SGHRS and YFSETQ. CDR3 DNA: TGCGCCAGCAGCTTGTCGGGACAGTCAGAAGCTTTCTTT. This encodes CASSLSGQSEAFF.

This sequence joins TRBV7-8 and TRBJ1-4, with D maybe TRBD1 (6 bases). Germline CDR1 reads SGHVS; CDR2 reads FQNEAQ. Trimming cost V 2 bases and J 4 bases, with 11 bases left between them. There are 15 residues in the CDR3. As DNA, the CDR3 is TGTGCCAGCAGCTTAACAGGGATGGGTAATGAAAAACTGTTTTTT. Translation gives CASSLTGMGNEKLFF. Based on the CDR3 plus reference TRBV7-8 and TRBJ1-4, the full variable domain is GAGVSQSPRYKVAKRGQDVALRCDPISGHVSLFWYQQALGQGPEFLTYFQNEAQLDKSGLPSDRFFAERPEGSVSTLKIQRTQQEDSAVYLCASSLTGMGNEKLFFGSGTQLSVL.

V gene TRBV15 combines with J gene TRBJ2-4; 14 bases map to TRBD2. CDR3 length: 16 residues. Germline CDR1 reads LNHNV; CDR2 reads YYDKDF (reference sequence). V dropped 1 base and J dropped 9; count of bases not matched to a gene: 5. The CDR3 nucleotides are TGTGCCACCAGCAGAGGACTAGCGGGGGGGCTCCCCATTCAGTACTTC. It is translated as CATSRGLAGGLPIQYF.

This chain uses TRBV5-6 with TRBJ2-7; 9 nucleotides agree with TRBD1. Germline values: CDR1 SGHDT, CDR2 YYEEEE. V trimming: 0 bases; J trimming: 5 bases; junction bases outside the gene matches: 3. The CDR3 totals 14 residues. CDR3 protein: CASSLGDRVHEQYF. The CDR3 DNA is TGTGCCAGCAGCTTGGGGGACAGGGTCCACGAGCAGTACTTC.

The genes are TRBV5-1 and TRBJ2-7, with 11 bases identical to TRBD1. V gave up 3 bases and J gave up 6 bases; unmatched junction bases: 5. Germline CDR1 and CDR2: SGHRS and YFSETQ. There are 14 residues in the CDR3. CDR3 amino acids: CASSWTGGVGEQYF. CDR3 DNA: TGCGCCAGCAGCTGGACAGGGGGCGTGGGCGAGCAGTACTTC.

This clone was picked up one time. The chain has TRBV6-6 and TRBJ1-6, with D possibly TRBD1 on 6 matching bases. This CDR3 is 14 amino acids long. V dropped 4 bases and J dropped 13 bases, with 17 bases sitting between them. Germline V gene data show CDR1 as MNHNY and CDR2 as SVGAGI (reference sequence). The CDR3 is CASSLTGIIGPLHF. The CDR3 coding sequence is TGTGCCAGCAGTTTAACAGGGATAATTGGGCCCCTCCACTTT.

The rearrangement uses TRBV9 and TRBJ2-3, with 7 nucleotides matching TRBD2. CDR3 size: 17 residues. J lost 3 bases, V lost 0 bases, and 10 bases had no gene match. The germline CDR1 and CDR2 sequences are SGDLS and YYNGEE. CDR3 nucleotide sequence: TGTGCCAGCAGCGTAGAGGATGGGGGACTAATGACAGATACGCAGTATTTT. It translates to CASSVEDGGLMTDTQYF.

The chain carries TRBV6-5 and TRBJ1-1; 9 positions agree with TRBD1. The V segment lost 5 bases and the J segment 6 bases; nucleotides outside the gene matches: 7. The CDR3 runs 14 residues. The germline V gene encodes CDR1 MNHEY and CDR2 SVGAGI. This chain's CDR3 is CASSQQGAVAEAFF. Written as DNA, the CDR3 is TGTGCCAGCAGTCAACAGGGGGCCGTCGCTGAAGCTTTCTTT.

This chain connects TRBV11-2 to TRBJ1-5; D possibly corresponds to TRBD1 (5 bases). V was clipped by 4 bases and J by 5 bases, with 9 bases between them. This CDR3 has 13 amino acids. Germline V gives CDR1 SGHAT, CDR2 FQNNGV. CDR3 loop: CASSSGYDQPQHF. The DNA of the CDR3 is TGTGCCAGCAGCTCAGGGTACGATCAGCCCCAGCATTTT.

The DNA for the CDR3 is TGTGCCAGCAGCAAACTAGCGGGGGGGCGTGAGCAGTTCTTC. It translates to CASSKLAGGREQFF. This chain uses TRBV7-6 with TRBJ2-1; 13 bases match TRBD2. The CDR3 spans 14 residues. J was trimmed by 9 bases and V by 5 bases; bases with no gene match: 4. CDR1 and CDR2 (germline): SGHVS, FNYEAQ.